This is a list of T cell receptor beta chains from one sample in a study of CD4 and CD8 cells across lung adenocarcinoma regions. Each CDR3 protein gets one entry after TCRdb re-called the PCR reads with MiXCR. The sample lists some 7,600 distinct CDR3 sequences, less than 55% occurring once. The sequenced sample consisted of CD8+ T cells from the center of a lung tumor. The receptors shown here come from a male donor with lung adenocarcinoma. The CD4 and CD8 labels of this study may be unreliable. Both conserved end residues are part of each CDR3. The D gene is left open where the match is weak. Clone size, where shown, is once, few, many, or a class for clones that have expanded.

V gene: TRBV6-1; clone size: .; D gene: TRBD2; J gene: TRBJ2-4; CDR3 protein: CASSFGRVRATDIQYF; CDR3 DNA: TGTGCCAGCAGCTTCGGGAGGGTGCGGGCCACAGACATTCAGTATTTC
V gene: TRBV10-3; clone size: .; D gene: TRBD2; J gene: TRBJ2-1; CDR3 protein: CAISGGGSRGEQFF; CDR3 DNA: TGTGCCATCAGTGGCGGCGGGAGTCGGGGTGAGCAGTTCTTC
V gene: TRBV27; clone size: .; D gene: .; J gene: TRBJ2-1; CDR3 protein: CASSPPGGIYNEQFF; CDR3 DNA: TGTGCCAGCAGTCCCCCTGGCGGGATTTACAATGAGCAGTTCTTC
V gene: TRBV20-1; clone size: few; D gene: .; J gene: TRBJ2-3; CDR3 protein: CSARHRGGAADTQYF; CDR3 DNA: TGCAGTGCTAGACATCGAGGGGGAGCCGCAGATACGCAGTATTTT
V gene: TRBV11-2; clone size: few; D gene: .; J gene: TRBJ1-1; CDR3 protein: CASSLMNTEAFF; CDR3 DNA: TGTGCCAGCAGCCTCATGAACACTGAAGCTTTCTTT
V gene: TRBV6-5; clone size: .; D gene: .; J gene: TRBJ1-1; CDR3 protein: CASSYRDGTTEAFF; CDR3 DNA: TGTGCCAGCAGCTACAGGGATGGGACCACTGAAGCTTTCTTT
V gene: TRBV7-8; clone size: .; D gene: .; J gene: TRBJ1-1; CDR3 protein: CASSPTEFEAFF; CDR3 DNA: TGTGCCAGCAGCCCGACAGAATTTGAAGCTTTCTTT
V gene: TRBV6-1; clone size: .; D gene: TRBD1; J gene: TRBJ2-2; CDR3 protein: CASGNRAILGTGNTGELFF; CDR3 DNA: TGTGCCAGCGGAAATAGGGCCATTTTAGGGACAGGGAACACCGGGGAGCTGTTTTTT
V gene: TRBV6-1; clone size: few; D gene: TRBD2; J gene: TRBJ2-3; CDR3 protein: CASSPSGGGPDTQYF; CDR3 DNA: TGTGCCAGCAGTCCGAGCGGGGGGGGACCAGATACGCAGTATTTT
V gene: TRBV27; clone size: few; D gene: .; J gene: TRBJ2-3; CDR3 protein: CASTSWRETSTDTQYF; CDR3 DNA: TGTGCCAGCACCTCTTGGCGGGAAACTAGCACAGATACGCAGTATTTT
V gene: TRBV12-3/TRBV12-4; clone size: many; D gene: TRBD1; J gene: TRBJ1-1; CDR3 protein: CASRLRGPTEAFF; CDR3 DNA: TGTGCCAGCAGACTCAGGGGGCCCACTGAAGCTTTCTTT
V gene: TRBV30; clone size: .; D gene: .; J gene: TRBJ2-2; CDR3 protein: CAWIPIYRWNTGELFF; CDR3 DNA: TGTGCCTGGATTCCGATATACCGATGGAACACCGGGGAGCTGTTTTTT
V gene: TRBV10-1; clone size: .; D gene: .; J gene: TRBJ2-4; CDR3 protein: CASLLGVKAKDTQYF; CDR3 DNA: TGCGCCAGCTTGCTGGGGGTGAAAGCCAAAGATACGCAGTACTTC
V gene: TRBV5-1; clone size: few; D gene: .; J gene: TRBJ2-1; CDR3 protein: CASSHGSDNEQFF; CDR3 DNA: TGCGCCAGCAGTCACGGGAGCGACAATGAGCAGTTCTTC
V gene: TRBV9; clone size: .; D gene: TRBD2; J gene: TRBJ2-1; CDR3 protein: CASSAGTSGTRGNEQFF; CDR3 DNA: TGTGCCAGCAGCGCCGGGACTAGCGGGACCCGCGGCAATGAGCAGTTCTTC
V gene: TRBV4-1; clone size: many; D gene: .; J gene: TRBJ2-6; CDR3 protein: CASSQDWEGAGANVLTF; CDR3 DNA: TGCGCCAGCAGCCAAGATTGGGAGGGGGCTGGGGCCAACGTCCTGACTTTC
V gene: TRBV6-1; clone size: .; D gene: .; J gene: TRBJ2-1; CDR3 protein: CASSPMGNEQFF; CDR3 DNA: TGTGCCAGCAGTCCCATGGGGAATGAGCAGTTCTTC
V gene: TRBV6-1; clone size: .; D gene: TRBD2; J gene: TRBJ2-1; CDR3 protein: CASALAGAQEQFF; CDR3 DNA: TGTGCCAGTGCTCTAGCGGGAGCACAGGAGCAGTTCTTC